This T cell receptor (beta chain) was sequenced during a study of blood T cell repertoires in COVID-19. About the study: COVID-19 samples, acute and convalescent, were from the United States, Italy and Spain. The cDNA or gDNA used as material had been derived from T cells, B-cell-depleted T cells, or PBMCs.

How the authors handled the data: Nucleated cell counts were estimated from reference gene primer amplification. Repertoires were generated with immunoSEQ multiplex PCR, while TCRdb's copy carries only in-frame clones and drops some. For V, J and clone size, that table is used; D and trimming come from the DNA. The table has about 89,000 clones, more than 60% seen once. CDR1 and CDR2 from the germline V gene are WNHNN and SYGVQD (reference sequence). The CDR3 sequence is 15 residues long. The germline V and J ends were trimmed by 5 bases and 4 bases, with 17 bases remaining between them. V is TRBV10-1 and J is TRBJ2-5; a weak D match, TRBD2 (6 bases). Sequenced material: peripheral blood. The TCR was taken from a human donor in a cohort sampled during active COVID-19. The CDR3 DNA sequence: TGCGCCAGCAGTAAGACGGGAGACAAAGGAGAGACCCAGTACTTC. Residues: CASSKTGDKGETQYF.